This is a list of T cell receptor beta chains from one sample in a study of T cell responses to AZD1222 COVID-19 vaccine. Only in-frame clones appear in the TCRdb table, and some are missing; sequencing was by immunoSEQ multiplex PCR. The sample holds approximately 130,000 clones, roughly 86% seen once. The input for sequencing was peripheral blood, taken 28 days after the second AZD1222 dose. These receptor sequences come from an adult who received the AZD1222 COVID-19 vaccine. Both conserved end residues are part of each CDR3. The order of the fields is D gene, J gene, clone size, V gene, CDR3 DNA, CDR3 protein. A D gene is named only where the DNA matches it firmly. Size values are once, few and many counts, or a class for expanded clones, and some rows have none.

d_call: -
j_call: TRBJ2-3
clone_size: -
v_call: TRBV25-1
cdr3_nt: TGTGCCAGCGGACGGCAGGGTGGCACAGATACGCAGTATTTT
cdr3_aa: CASGRQGGTDTQYF

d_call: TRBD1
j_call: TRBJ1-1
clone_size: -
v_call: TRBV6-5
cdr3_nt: TGTGCCAGCAGCCTTATCGGGACAGGGGCCTGGGAAGCTTTCTTT
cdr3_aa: CASSLIGTGAWEAFF

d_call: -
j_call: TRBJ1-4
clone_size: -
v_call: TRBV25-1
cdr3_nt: TGTGCCAGCAGTGAATTCGGTGGATATAATGAAAAACTGTTTTTT
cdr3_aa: CASSEFGGYNEKLFF

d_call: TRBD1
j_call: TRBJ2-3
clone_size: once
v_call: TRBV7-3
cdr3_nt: TGTGCCAGCAGCTTAATGGGACAGGGCACAGATACGCAGTATTTT
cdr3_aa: CASSLMGQGTDTQYF

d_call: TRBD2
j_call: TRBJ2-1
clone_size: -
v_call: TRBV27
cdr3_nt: TGTGCCAGCAGTAGCGGGAGGGCCGATGAGCAGTTCTTC
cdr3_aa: CASSSGRADEQFF

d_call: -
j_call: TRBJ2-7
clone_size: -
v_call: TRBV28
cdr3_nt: TGTGCCAGCACCAAGACTCTTGGGGCCTACGAGCAGTACTTC
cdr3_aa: CASTKTLGAYEQYF

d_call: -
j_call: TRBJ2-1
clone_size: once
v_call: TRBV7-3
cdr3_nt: TGTGCCAGCAGTGGGGGGAGCTCCTACAATGAGCAGTTCTTC
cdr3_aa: CASSGGSSYNEQFF

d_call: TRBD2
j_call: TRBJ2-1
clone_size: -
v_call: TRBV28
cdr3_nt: TGTGCCAGCAGTTCCCTAGGGACTAGCAAGAATGAGCAGTTCTTC
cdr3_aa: CASSSLGTSKNEQFF

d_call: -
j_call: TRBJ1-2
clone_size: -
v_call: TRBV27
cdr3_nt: TGTGCCAGCAGTTGGAAGGGCTATGGCTACACCTTC
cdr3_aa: CASSWKGYGYTF

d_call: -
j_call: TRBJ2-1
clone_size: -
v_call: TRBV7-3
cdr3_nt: TGTGCCCGGGTAAACAATGAGCAGTTCTTC
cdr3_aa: CARVNNEQFF

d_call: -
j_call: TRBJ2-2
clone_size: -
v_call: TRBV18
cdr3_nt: TGTGCCAGCTCACCTCCCGCGACGTTGGAGGGAGGTACCGGGGAGCTGTTTTTT
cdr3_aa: CASSPPATLEGGTGELFF

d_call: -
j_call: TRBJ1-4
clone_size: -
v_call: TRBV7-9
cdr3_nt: TGTGCCAGCAGCCTTCTCGGGTGGGCTGATGAAAAACTGTTTTTT
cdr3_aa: CASSLLGWADEKLFF

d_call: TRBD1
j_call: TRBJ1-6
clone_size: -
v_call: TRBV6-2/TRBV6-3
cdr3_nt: TGTGCCAGCAGCCCTGGGGTCGCTCCTGGTTACAGGGGAAGTTCCTATAATTCACCCCTCCACTTT
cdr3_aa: CASSPGVAPGYRGSSYNSPLHF

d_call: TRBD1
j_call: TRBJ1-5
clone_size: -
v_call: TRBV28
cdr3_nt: TGTGCCAGCAGCCCGGGGACAGGTTATAGCAATCAGCCCCAGCATTTT
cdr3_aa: CASSPGTGYSNQPQHF

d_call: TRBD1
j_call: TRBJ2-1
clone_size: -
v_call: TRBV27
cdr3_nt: TGTGCCAGCAGTTGGGACAGGGTTTACAATGAGCAGTTCTTC
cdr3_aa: CASSWDRVYNEQFF

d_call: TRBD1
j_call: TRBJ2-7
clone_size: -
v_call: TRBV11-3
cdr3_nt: TGTGCCAGCAGCTCCGGGACAGGGGGTTCCTACGAGCAGTACTTC
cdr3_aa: CASSSGTGGSYEQYF

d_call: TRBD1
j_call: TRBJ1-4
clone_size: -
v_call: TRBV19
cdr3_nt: TGTGCCAGTAAGGACAGGAGTACAACTAATGAAAAACTGTTTTTT
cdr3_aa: CASKDRSTTNEKLFF

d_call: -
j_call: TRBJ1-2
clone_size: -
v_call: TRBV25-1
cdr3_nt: TGTGCCAGCAGTGAATGGGGAGGGGCTTCTGGCTACACCTTC
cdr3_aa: CASSEWGGASGYTF

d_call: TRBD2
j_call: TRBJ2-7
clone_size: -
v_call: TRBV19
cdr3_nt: TGTGCCAGTAAGGCCGTAGCGGGAGAAGGTTACGAGCAGTACTTC
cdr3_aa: CASKAVAGEGYEQYF

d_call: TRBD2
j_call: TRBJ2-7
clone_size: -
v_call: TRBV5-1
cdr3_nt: TGCGCCAGCAGCTTGGCCCCCAGCGGGGGGGGGAAGGAGCAGTACTTC
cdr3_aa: CASSLAPSGGGKEQYF